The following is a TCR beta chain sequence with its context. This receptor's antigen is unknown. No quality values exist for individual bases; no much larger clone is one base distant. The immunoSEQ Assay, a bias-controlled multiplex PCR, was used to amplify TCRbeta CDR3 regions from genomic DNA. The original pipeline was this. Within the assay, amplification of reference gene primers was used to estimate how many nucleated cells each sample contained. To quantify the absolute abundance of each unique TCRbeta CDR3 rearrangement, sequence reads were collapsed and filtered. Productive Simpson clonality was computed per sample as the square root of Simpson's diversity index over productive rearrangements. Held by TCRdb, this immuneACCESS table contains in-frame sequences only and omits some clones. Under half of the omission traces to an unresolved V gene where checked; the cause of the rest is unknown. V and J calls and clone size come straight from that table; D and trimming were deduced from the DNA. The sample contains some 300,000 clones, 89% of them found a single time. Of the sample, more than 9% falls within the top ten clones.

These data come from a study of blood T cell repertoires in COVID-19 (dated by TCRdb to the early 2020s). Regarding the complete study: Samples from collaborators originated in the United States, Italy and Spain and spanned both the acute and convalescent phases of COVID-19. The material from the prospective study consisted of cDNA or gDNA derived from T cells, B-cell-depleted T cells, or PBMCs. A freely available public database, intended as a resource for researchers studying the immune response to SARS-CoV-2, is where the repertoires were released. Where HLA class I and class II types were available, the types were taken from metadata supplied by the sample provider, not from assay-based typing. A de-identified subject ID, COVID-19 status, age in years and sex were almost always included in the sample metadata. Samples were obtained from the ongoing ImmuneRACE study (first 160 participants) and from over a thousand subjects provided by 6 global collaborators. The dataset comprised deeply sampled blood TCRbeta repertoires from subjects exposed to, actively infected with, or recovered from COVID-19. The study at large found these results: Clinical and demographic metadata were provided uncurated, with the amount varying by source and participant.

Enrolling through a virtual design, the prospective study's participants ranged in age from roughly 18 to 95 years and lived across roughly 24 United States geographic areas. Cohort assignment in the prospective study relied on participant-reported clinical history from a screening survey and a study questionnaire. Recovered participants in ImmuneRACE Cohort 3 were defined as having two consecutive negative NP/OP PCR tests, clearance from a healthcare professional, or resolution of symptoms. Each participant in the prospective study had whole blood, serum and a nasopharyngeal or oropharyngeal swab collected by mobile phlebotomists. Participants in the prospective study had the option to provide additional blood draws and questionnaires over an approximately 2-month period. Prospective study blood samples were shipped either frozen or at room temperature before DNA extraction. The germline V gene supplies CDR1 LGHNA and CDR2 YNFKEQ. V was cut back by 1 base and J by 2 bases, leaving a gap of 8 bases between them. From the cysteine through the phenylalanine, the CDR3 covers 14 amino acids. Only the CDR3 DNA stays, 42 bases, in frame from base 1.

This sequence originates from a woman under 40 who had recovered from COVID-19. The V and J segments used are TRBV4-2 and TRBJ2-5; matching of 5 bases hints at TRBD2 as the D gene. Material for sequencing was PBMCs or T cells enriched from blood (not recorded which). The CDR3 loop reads CASSQGEGQETQYF. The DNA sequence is TGTGCCAGCAGCCAAGGTGAGGGACAAGAGACCCAGTACTTC.